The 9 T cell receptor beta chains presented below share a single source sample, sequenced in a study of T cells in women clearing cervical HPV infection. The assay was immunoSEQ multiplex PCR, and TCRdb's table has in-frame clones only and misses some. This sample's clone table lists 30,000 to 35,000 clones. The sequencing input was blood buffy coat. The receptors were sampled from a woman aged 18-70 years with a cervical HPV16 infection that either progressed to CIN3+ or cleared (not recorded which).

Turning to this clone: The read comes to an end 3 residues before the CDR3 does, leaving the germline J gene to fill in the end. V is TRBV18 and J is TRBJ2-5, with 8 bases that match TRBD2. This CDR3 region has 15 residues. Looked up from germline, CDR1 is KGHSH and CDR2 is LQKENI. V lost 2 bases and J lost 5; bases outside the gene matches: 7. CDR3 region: CASSPEAGVVETQYF. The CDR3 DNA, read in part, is TGTGCCAGCTCACCAGAAGCGGGGGTTGTGGAGACC.

CDR3 region: CASSGYLAGVLTGELFF. The sequenced part of the CDR3 DNA is TGTGCCAGCAGCGGCTATCTAGCGGGGGTCCTCACCGGGGAG. The chain links TRBV6-2 or TRBV6-3 to TRBJ2-2; 10 bases match TRBD2. The CDR3 extends 3 residues past the end of the read, so its final part is completed from the germline J gene. Germline CDR1 MNHEY, CDR2 SVGEGT. With 6 bases clipped from V and 4 bases from J, the junction kept 11 bases outside the gene matches. CDR3 length equals 17 residues.

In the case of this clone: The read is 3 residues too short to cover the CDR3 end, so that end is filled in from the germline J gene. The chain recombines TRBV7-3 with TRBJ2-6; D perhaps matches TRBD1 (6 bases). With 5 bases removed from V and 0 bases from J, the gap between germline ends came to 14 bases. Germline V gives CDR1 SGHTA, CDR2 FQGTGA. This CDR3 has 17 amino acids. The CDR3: CASSPDSSFSGANVLTF. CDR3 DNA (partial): TGTGCCAGCAGCCCGGACAGTAGTTTCTCTGGGGCCAACGTC.

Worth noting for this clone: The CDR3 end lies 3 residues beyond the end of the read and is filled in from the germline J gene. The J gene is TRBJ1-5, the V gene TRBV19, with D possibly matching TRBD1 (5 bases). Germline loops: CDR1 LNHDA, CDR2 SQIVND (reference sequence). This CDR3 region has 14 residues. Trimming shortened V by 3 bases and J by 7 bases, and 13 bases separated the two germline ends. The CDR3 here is CASSMAQGNQPQHF. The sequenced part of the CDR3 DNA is TGTGCCAGTAGTATGGCCCAGGGTAACCAGCCC.

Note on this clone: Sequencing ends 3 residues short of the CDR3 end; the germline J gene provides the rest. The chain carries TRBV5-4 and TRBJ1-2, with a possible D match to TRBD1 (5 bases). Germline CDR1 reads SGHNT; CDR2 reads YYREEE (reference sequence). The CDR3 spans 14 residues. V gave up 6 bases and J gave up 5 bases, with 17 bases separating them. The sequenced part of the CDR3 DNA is TGTGCCAGCACCCTTGGGGGGGATAGTTATGGC. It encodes CASTLGGDSYG. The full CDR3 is CASTLGGDSYGYTF.

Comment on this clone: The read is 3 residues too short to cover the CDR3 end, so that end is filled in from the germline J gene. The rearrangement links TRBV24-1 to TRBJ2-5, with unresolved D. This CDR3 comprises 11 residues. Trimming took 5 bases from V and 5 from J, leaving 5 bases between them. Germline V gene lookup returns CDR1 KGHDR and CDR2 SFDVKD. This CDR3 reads CATSVGETQYF. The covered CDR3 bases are TGTGCCACCAGTGTAGGGGAGACC.

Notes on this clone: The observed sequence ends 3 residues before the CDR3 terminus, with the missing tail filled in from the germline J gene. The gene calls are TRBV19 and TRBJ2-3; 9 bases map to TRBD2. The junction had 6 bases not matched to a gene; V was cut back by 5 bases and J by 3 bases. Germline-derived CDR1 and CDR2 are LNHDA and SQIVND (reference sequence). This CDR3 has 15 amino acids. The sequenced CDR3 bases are TGTGCCAGTAGTGACGGGACTAGCACGACAGATACG. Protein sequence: CASSDGTSTTDT. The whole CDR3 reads CASSDGTSTTDTQYF.

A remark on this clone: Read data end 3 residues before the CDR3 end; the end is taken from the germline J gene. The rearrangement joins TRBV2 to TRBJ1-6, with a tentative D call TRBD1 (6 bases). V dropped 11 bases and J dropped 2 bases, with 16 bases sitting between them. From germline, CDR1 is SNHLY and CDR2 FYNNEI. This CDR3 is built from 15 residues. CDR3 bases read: TGTGCCGGGACCGGAGGGGACACCTATAATTCACCC. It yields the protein CAGTGGDTYNSP. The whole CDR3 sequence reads CAGTGGDTYNSPLHF.

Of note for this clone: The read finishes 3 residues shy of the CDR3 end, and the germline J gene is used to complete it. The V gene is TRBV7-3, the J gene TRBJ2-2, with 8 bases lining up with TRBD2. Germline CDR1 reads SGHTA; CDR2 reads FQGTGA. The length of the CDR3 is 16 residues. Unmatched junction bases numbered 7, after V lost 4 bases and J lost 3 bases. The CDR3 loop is CASSSNGGGHTGELFF. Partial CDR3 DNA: TGTGCCAGCAGCTCTAACGGGGGGGGCCACACCGGGGAG.